One sample yielded the 8 T cell receptor beta chains listed below, sequenced in a study of OX40 agonist ivuxolimab in advanced cancers. TCRdb's table, derived via immunoSEQ multiplex PCR, lists solely in-frame clones and lacks some. The sample lists 70,000 or so clones, just under 85% occurring once. The sequencing used CD4+ or CD8+ T cells sorted from blood, collected in a trial of the OX40 agonist ivuxolimab. These receptors were collected from an adult with an advanced solid tumor such as melanoma, head and neck, liver or kidney cancer.

The CDR3 DNA sequence: TGCGCCAGCAGCCAAGCGGCAGGGGCGAACACTGAAGCTTTCTTT. Translated: CASSQAAGANTEAFF. The chain links TRBV4-1 to TRBJ1-1, with a possible D match to TRBD1 (6 bases). The germline V and J ends were trimmed by 1 base and 1 base, with 10 bases remaining between them. Germline CDR1 reads MGHRA; CDR2 reads YSYEKL. This CDR3 has 15 residues.

This clone was observed a few times. The chain carries TRBV5-5 and TRBJ2-2; tentatively, D is TRBD1 (7 bases). Germline loops: CDR1 SGHKS, CDR2 YYEKEE (reference sequence). The CDR3 has 15 residues. With 1 base removed from V and 4 bases from J, the gap between germline ends came to 11 bases. CDR3 amino acids: CASSLRQGGTGELFF. Here the CDR3 DNA reads TGTGCCAGCAGCTTGCGGCAGGGGGGCACCGGGGAGCTGTTTTTT.

J is TRBJ2-2 and V is TRBV10-3, with D maybe TRBD2 (6 bases). Trimming stripped 6 bases from V and 5 bases from J, with 10 bases between. The CDR3 sequence is 13 residues long. CDR1 ENHRY and CDR2 SYGVKD come from the germline V gene. The CDR3 DNA is TGTGCCATCAGGCCCGGGGGAACCGGGGAGCTGTTTTTT. This gives the protein CAIRPGGTGELFF.

The V gene is TRBV4-1, the J gene TRBJ1-1, with no clear D. V dropped 0 bases and J dropped 3 bases, with 11 bases sitting between them. Germline values: CDR1 MGHRA, CDR2 YSYEKL. The CDR3 consists of 15 residues. CDR3: CASSQDPTGYTEAFF. In nucleotides, the CDR3 is TGCGCCAGCAGCCAAGATCCTACGGGCTACACTGAAGCTTTCTTT.

Only a few counts were recorded for this clone. J is TRBJ2-7 and V is TRBV18; 14 nucleotides match TRBD2. V shed 4 bases, J shed 5 bases, and the junction held 10 bases outside the gene matches. The CDR3 consists of 17 residues. Germline lookup yields CDR1 KGHSH and CDR2 LQKENI. CDR3 DNA: TGTGCCAGCTCACGGAGGACTAGCGGGGGGAGTGCCCACGAGCAGTACTTC. Translating gives CASSRRTSGGSAHEQYF.

The V gene is TRBV27, the J gene TRBJ1-3, with a tentative D call TRBD1 (5 bases). Per germline, CDR1 MNHEY and CDR2 SMNVEV (reference sequence). V was cut by 2 bases and J by 2 bases, with 10 bases left in between. This CDR3 is 15 amino acids long. The CDR3 DNA reads as TGTGCCAGCAGTTTAGGTCAGGGACCTGGAAACACCATATATTTT. Translation: CASSLGQGPGNTIYF.

The chain couples TRBV28 to TRBJ2-1; 11 bases fit TRBD2. V gave up 5 bases and J gave up 4 bases; unmatched junction bases: 7. CDR1 MDHEN and CDR2 SYDVKM come from the germline V gene. There are 16 residues in the CDR3. CDR3 sequence: CASSVSGLAEYNEQFF. The CDR3 DNA reads as TGTGCCAGCAGTGTATCGGGACTAGCGGAGTACAATGAGCAGTTCTTC.

J is TRBJ2-1 and V is TRBV19; 10 nucleotides agree with TRBD2. Looked up from germline, CDR1 is LNHDA and CDR2 is SQIVND (reference sequence). The CDR3 loop spans 15 amino acids. The junction had 5 bases not matched to a gene; V was cut back by 0 bases and J by 9 bases. The CDR3 spells CASSIDEREGAEQFF. The CDR3 DNA sequence: TGTGCCAGTAGTATAGATGAGCGGGAGGGGGCTGAGCAGTTCTTC.